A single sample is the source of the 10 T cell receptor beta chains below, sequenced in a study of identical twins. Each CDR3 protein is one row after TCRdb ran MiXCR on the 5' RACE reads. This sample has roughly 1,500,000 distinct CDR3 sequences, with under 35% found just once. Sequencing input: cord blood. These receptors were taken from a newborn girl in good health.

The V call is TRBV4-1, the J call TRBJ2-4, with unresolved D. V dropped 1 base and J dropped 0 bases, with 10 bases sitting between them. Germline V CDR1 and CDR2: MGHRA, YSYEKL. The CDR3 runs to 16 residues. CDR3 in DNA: TGCGCCAGCAGCCAAGTCGTGATTCTAGCCAAAAACATTCAGTACTTC. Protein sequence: CASSQVVILAKNIQYF.

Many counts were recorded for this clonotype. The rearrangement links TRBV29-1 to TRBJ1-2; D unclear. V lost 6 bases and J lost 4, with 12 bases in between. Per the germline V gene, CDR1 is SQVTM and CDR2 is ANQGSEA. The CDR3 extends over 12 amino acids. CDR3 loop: CSVAGLPYGYTF. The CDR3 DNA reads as TGCAGCGTCGCCGGACTCCCCTATGGCTACACCTTC.

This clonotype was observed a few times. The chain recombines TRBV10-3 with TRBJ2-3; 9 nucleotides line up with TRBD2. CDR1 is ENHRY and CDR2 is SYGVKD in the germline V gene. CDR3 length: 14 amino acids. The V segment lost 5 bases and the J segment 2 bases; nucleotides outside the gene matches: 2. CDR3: CAISLAGNTDTQYF. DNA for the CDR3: TGTGCCATCAGTCTAGCGGGAAACACAGATACGCAGTATTTT.

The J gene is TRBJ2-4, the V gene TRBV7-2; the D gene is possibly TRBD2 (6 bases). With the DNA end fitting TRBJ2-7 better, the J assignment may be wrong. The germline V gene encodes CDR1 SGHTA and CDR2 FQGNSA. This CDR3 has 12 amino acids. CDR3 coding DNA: TGTGCCAGCAGCTCGGCGGGGTCCGAGCAGTACTTC. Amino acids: CASSSAGSEQYF.

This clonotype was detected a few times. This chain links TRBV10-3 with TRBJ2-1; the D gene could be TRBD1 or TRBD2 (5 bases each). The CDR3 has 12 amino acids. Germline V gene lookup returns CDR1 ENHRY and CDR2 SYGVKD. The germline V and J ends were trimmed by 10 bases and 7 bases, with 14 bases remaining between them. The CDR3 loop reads CATGPARNEQFF. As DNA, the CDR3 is TGTGCCACGGGACCGGCTAGAAATGAGCAGTTCTTC.

CDR3 region: CASSAPGRLSSYNEQFF. The CDR3 DNA reads as TGTGCCAGCAGTGCACCGGGACGCCTCAGCTCCTACAATGAGCAGTTCTTC. The chain carries TRBV25-1 and TRBJ2-1; D tentatively fits TRBD1 or TRBD2 (5 bases each). The CDR3 sequence is 17 residues long. With 4 bases removed from V and 0 bases from J, the gap between germline ends came to 16 bases. Germline V lookup: CDR1 MGHDK, CDR2 SYGVNS.

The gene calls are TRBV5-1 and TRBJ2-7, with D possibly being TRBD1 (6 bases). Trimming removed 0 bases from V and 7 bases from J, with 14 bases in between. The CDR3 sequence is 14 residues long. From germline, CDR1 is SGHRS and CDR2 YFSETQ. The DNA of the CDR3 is TGCGCCAGCAGCTTGGCCCCAGGGGAGAGGGAGCAGTACTTC. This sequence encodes CASSLAPGEREQYF.

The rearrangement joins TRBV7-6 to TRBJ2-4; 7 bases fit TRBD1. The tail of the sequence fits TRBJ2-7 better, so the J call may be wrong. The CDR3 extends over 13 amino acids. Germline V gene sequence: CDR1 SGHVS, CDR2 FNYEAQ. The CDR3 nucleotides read TGTGCCAGCAGCTTGGATACAGGGGCCGAGCAGTACTTC. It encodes CASSLDTGAEQYF.

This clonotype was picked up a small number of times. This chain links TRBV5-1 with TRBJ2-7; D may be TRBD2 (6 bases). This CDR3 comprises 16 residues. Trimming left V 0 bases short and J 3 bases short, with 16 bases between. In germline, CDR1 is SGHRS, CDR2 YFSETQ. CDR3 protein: CASSLAGRGKNYEQYF. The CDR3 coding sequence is TGCGCCAGCAGCTTGGCCGGGAGAGGGAAAAACTACGAGCAGTACTTC.

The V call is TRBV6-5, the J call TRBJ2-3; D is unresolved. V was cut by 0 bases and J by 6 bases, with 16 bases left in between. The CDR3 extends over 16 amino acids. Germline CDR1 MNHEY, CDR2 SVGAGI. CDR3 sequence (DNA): TGTGCCAGCAGTTACTCGTCCGGCTACCGTGACGATACGCAGTATTTT. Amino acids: CASSYSSGYRDDTQYF.